This is a list of T cell receptor beta chains from one sample in a study of breast tumors, draining lymph nodes, adjacent tissues. TCRdb itself ran the multiplex PCR reads through MiXCR, one entry per CDR3 protein. Here the sample spans about 150,000 distinct CDR3 sequences, around a third being singletons. Sample: axillary lymph node tissue. These receptor sequences come from a female donor with breast cancer. Some clones in this sample may be carry-over from other donors' samples. The CDR3 runs from the conserved cysteine through the conserved F or W. The D gene is left open where the match is weak. Part of the rows lack a size; the others show once, few, many or a class for expanded clones.

size	V	J	D	DNA	CDR3
.	TRBV3-1	TRBJ2-5	.	TGTGCCAGCAGCCCGCGGCCTGGGCGGTCCTCCCAAGAGACCCAGTACTTC	CASSPRPGRSSQETQYF
many	TRBV15	TRBJ2-3	.	TGTGCCACCAGCCCCGCCAGGGACACAGATACGCAGTATTTT	CATSPARDTDTQYF
once	TRBV11-2	TRBJ1-4	.	.	CASSLGGGFTYEQYVGEKLFF
many	TRBV12-3/TRBV12-4	TRBJ1-2	TRBD1	TGTGCCAGCAGCCGGGGGACAGGGGGCTCTGGCTACACCTTC	CASSRGTGGSGYTF
many	TRBV29-1	TRBJ1-2	TRBD1	TGCAGCGTTCCTCAGACAGGGCTGTTCGGTGGCTACACCTTC	CSVPQTGLFGGYTF
.	TRBV7-9	TRBJ1-1	.	TGTGCCAGCGGCCAAACACCGCAGAGCATGAACACTGAAGCTTTCTTT	CASGQTPQSMNTEAFF
many	TRBV7-2	TRBJ2-5	.	TGTGCCAGCAGCTTAGGACAGAGAGAGACCCAGTACTTC	CASSLGQRETQYF
.	TRBV5-1	TRBJ1-1	.	TGCGCCAGCAGCGGACATCAGAACACTGAAGCTTTCTTT	CASSGHQNTEAFF
many	TRBV20-1	TRBJ1-3	TRBD1	TGCAGTGCTAGCCCGACAGGGCAAGGAAACACCATATATTTT	CSASPTGQGNTIYF
many	TRBV5-8	TRBJ2-7	TRBD1	TGTGCCAGCAGCCGCATGGCAACAGGGGGTAACGAGCAGTACTTC	CASSRMATGGNEQYF
many	TRBV9	TRBJ1-2	.	TGTGCCAGCAGCGTAGGGGATAACTATGGCTACACCTTC	CASSVGDNYGYTF
many	TRBV18	TRBJ2-7	TRBD1	TGTGCCAGCTCCCCAGACAGGGGTGGCTACGAGCAGTACTTC	CASSPDRGGYEQYF
.	TRBV5-6	TRBJ1-4	.	TGTGTCAGCAGCTTGAACCAGGGTAGGATTAATGAAAAACTGTTTTTT	CVSSLNQGRINEKLFF
many	TRBV20-1	TRBJ1-2	.	TGCAGTGCTACGCAACGCAACTATGGCTACACCTTC	CSATQRNYGYTF
many	TRBV5-6	TRBJ2-1	TRBD1	TGTGCCAGCACCACCTCGGGACAGAGCTCCTACAATGAGCAGTTCTTC	CASTTSGQSSYNEQFF
many	TRBV15	TRBJ1-2	.	TGTGCCACCAGCACTAATCCCGGGACGGCTTATGGCTACACCTTC	CATSTNPGTAYGYTF
few	TRBV28	TRBJ1-1	.	TGTGCCAGTGTGAGGTCTGGATCGAACACTGAAGCTTTCTTT	CASVRSGSNTEAFF
many	TRBV30	TRBJ2-3	TRBD2	TGTGCCTGGAGGGTTAGCGGGGGGAGCACAGATACGCAGTATTTT	CAWRVSGGSTDTQYF